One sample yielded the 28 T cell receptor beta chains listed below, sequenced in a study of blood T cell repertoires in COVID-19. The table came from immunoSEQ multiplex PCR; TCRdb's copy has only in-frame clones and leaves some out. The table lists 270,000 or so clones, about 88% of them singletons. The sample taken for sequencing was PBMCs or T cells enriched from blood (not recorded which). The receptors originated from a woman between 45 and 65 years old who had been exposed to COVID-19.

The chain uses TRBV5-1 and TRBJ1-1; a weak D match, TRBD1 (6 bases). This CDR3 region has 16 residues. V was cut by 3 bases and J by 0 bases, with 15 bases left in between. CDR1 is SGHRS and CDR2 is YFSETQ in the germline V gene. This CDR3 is CASSSQGAGMNTEAFF. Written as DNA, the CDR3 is TGCGCCAGCAGCTCACAGGGTGCGGGTATGAACACTGAAGCTTTCTTT.

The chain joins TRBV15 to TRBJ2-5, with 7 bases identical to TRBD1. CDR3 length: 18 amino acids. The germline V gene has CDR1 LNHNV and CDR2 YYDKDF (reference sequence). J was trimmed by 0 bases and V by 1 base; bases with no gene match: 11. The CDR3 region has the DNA TGTGCCACCAGCAGAGCACAGGGGAGTAACCCGTACCAAGAGACCCAGTACTTC. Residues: CATSRAQGSNPYQETQYF.

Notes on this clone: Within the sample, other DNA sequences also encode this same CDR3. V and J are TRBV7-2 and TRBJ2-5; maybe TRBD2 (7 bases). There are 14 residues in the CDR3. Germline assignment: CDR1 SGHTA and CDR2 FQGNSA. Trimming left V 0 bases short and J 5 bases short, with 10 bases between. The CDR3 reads CASSLAGGRETQYF. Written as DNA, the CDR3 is TGTGCCAGCAGCTTAGCGGGGGGGCGTGAGACCCAGTACTTC. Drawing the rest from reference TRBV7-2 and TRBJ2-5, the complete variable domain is GAGVSQSPSNKVTEKGKDVELRCDPISGHTALYWYRQSLGQGLEFLIYFQGNSAPDKSGLPSDRFSAERTGGSVSTLTIQRTQQEDSAVYLCASSLAGGRETQYFGPGTRLLVL.

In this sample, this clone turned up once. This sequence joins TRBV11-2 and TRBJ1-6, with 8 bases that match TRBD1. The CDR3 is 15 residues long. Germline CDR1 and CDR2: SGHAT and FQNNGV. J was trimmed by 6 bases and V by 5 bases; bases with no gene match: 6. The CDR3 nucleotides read TGTGCCAGCAGCCCAACGACAGGGGTTAATTCACCCCTCCACTTT. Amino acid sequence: CASSPTTGVNSPLHF.

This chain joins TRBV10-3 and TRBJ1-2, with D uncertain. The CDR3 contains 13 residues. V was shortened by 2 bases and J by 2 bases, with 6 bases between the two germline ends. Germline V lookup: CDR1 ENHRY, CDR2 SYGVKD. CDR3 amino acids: CAISETGNYGYTF. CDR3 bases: TGTGCCATCAGTGAGACGGGAAACTATGGCTACACCTTC.

For the CDR3, the DNA is TGTGCCAGCAGCTCCCCGGGACAGGGTTTTTTGACTGAAGCTTTCTTT. Translation gives CASSSPGQGFLTEAFF. This sequence joins TRBV5-6 and TRBJ1-1, with 9 bases that match TRBD1. The V gene's germline CDR1 is SGHDT and CDR2 YYEEEE. The CDR3 is 16 amino acids. J was trimmed by 5 bases and V by 3 bases; bases with no gene match: 11.

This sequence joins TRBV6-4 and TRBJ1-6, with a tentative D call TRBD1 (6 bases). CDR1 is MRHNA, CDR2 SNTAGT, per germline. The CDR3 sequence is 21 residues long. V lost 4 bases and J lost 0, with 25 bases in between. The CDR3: CASSVSSPGGAISSYNSPLHF. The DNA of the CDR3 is TGTGCCAGCAGTGTCTCCTCCCCTGGGGGGGCGATAAGCTCCTATAATTCACCCCTCCACTTT.

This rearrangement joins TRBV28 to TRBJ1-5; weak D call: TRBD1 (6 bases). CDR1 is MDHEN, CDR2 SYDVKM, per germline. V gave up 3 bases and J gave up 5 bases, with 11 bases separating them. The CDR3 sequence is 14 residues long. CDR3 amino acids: CASSLGRGYQPQHF. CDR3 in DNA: TGTGCCAGCAGTTTGGGCAGGGGATATCAGCCCCAGCATTTT.

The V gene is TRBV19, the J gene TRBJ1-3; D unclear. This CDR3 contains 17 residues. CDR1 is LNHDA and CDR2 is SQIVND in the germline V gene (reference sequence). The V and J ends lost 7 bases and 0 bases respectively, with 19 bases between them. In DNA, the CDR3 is TGTGCCAGTACCCATGCGGCCGCATTCGGCTCTGGAAACACCATATATTTT. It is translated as CASTHAAAFGSGNTIYF.

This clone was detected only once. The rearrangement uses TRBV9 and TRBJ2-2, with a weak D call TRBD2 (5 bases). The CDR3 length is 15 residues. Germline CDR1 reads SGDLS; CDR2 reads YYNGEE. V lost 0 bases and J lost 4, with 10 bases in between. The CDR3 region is CASSVGGLTTGELFF. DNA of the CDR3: TGTGCCAGCAGCGTAGGCGGGCTCACCACCGGGGAGCTGTTTTTT.

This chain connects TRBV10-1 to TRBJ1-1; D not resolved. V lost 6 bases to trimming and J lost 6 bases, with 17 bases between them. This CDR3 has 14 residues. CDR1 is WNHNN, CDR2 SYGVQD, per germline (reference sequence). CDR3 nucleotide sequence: TGCGCCAGCAGGAAGGACCGGGGTGGTTCTGAAGCTTTCTTT. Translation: CASRKDRGGSEAFF.

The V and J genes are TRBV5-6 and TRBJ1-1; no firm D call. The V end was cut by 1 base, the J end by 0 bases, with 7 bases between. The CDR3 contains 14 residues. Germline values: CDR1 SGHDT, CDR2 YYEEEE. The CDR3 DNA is TGTGCCAGCAGCTTGCAACCGGTGAACACTGAAGCTTTCTTT. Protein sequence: CASSLQPVNTEAFF.

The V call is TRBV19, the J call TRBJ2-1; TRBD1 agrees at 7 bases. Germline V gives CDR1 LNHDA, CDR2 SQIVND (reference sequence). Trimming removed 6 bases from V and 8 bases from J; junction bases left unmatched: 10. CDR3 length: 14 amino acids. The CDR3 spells CASRRRGGRYEQFF. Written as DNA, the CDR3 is TGTGCCAGTAGGCGCAGAGGGGGCAGGTATGAGCAGTTCTTC.

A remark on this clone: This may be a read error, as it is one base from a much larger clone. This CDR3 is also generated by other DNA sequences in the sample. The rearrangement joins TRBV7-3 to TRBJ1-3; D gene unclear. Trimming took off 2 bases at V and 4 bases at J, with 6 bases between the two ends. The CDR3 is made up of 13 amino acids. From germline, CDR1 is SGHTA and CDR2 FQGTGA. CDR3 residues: CASSLSGGNTIYF. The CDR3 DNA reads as TGTGCCAGCAGCTTATCGGGGGGAAACACCATATATTTT.

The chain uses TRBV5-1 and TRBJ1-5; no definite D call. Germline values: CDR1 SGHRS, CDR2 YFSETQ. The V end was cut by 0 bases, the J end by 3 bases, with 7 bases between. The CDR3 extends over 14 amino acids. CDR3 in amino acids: CASSLDGVNQPQHF. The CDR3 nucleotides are TGCGCCAGCAGCTTGGACGGGGTCAATCAGCCCCAGCATTTT.

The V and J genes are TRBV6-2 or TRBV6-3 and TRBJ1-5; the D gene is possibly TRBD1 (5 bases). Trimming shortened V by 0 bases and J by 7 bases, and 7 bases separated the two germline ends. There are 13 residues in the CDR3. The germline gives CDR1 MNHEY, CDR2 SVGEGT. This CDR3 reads CASSYSTGQPQHF. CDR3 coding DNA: TGTGCCAGCAGTTACTCTACAGGACAGCCCCAGCATTTT.

CDR3 region: CASSFVLYEQYF. As DNA, the CDR3 is TGTGCCAGCAGTTTCGTCCTCTACGAGCAGTACTTC. The genes are TRBV12-3 or TRBV12-4 and TRBJ2-7; D uncertain. V was trimmed by 3 bases and J by 3 bases, leaving 6 bases between them. CDR3 length: 12 residues.

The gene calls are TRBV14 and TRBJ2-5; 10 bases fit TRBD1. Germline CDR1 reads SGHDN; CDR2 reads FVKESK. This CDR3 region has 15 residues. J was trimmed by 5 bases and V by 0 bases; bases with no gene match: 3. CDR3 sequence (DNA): TGTGCCAGCAGCCAAGAGACAGGGGGCAGGGAGACCCAGTACTTC. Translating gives CASSQETGGRETQYF.

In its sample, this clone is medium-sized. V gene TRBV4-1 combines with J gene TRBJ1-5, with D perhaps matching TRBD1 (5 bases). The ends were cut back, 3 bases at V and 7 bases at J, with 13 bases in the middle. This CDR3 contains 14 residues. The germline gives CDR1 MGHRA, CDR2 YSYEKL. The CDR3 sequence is CASSQALGVQPQHF. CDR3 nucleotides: TGCGCCAGCAGCCAGGCCCTAGGGGTCCAGCCCCAGCATTTT.

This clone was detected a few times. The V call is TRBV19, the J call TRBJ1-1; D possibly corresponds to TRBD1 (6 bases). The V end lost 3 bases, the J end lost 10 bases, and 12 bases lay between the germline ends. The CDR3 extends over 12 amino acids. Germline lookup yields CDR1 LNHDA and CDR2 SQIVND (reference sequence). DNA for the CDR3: TGTGCCAGTAGTATCACAGGGTCTGCAGCTTTCTTT. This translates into CASSITGSAAFF.

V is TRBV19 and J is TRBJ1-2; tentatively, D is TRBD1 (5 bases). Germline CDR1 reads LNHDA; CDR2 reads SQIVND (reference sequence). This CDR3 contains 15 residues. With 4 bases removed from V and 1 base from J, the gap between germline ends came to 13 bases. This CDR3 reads CASSTHSRDNYGYTF. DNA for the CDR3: TGTGCCAGTAGTACTCACTCCAGGGATAACTATGGCTACACCTTC.

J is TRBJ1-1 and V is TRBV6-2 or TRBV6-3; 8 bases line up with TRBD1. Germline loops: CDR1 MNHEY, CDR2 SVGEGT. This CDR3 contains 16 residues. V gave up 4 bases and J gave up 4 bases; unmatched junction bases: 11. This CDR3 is CASSSPRTGLSTEAFF. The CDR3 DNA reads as TGTGCCAGCAGTTCCCCCCGGACAGGGCTTTCCACTGAAGCTTTCTTT.

The CDR3 loop reads CASSSGERGAEAFF. The CDR3 DNA follows: TGCGCCAGCAGTTCGGGGGAACGGGGCGCTGAAGCTTTCTTT. V is TRBV5-1 and J is TRBJ1-1; a weak D match, TRBD1 (5 bases). The V gene lost 5 bases and the J gene lost 6 bases, with 17 bases spanning the gap. Germline V gene sequence: CDR1 SGHRS, CDR2 YFSETQ. This CDR3 contains 14 residues.

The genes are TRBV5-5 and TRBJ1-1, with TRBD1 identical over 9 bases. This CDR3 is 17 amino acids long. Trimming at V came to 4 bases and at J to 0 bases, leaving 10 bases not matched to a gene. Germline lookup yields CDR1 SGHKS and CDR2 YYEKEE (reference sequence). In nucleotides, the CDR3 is TGTGCCAGCAGCACGGACTACAGGGGGCGATTGAACACTGAAGCTTTCTTT. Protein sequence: CASSTDYRGRLNTEAFF.

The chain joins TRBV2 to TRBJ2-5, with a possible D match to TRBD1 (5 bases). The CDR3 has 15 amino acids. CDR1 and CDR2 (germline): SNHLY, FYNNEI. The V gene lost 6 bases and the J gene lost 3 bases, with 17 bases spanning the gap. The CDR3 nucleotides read TGTGCCAGCAGGACCTGGGGCAGGGCCGAAGAGACCCAGTACTTC. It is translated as CASRTWGRAEETQYF.

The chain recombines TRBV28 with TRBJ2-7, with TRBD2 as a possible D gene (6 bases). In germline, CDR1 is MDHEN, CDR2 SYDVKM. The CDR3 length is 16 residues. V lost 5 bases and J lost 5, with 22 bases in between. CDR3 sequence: CASSTPAGWGVHEQYF. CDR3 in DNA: TGTGCCAGCAGTACCCCCGCGGGGTGGGGCGTACACGAGCAGTACTTC. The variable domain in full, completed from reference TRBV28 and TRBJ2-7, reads DVKVTQSSRYLVKRTGEKVFLECVQDMDHENMFWYRQDPGLGLRLIYFSYDVKMKEKGDIPEGYSVSREKKERFSLILESASTNQTSMYLCASSTPAGWGVHEQYFGPGTRLTVT.

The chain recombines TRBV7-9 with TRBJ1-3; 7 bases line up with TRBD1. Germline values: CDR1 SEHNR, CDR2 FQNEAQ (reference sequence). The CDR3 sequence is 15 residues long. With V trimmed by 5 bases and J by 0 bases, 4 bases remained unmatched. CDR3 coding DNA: TGTGCCAGCAGCCGGGGGACAGACTCTGGAAACACCATATATTTT. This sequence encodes CASSRGTDSGNTIYF.

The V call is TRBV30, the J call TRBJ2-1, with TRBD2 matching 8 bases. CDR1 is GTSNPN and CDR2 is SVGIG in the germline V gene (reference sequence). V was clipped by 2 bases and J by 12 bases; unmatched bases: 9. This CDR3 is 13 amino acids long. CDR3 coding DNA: TGTGCCTGGAGTTTGGCGGGGGGCCGGGTGCAGTTCTTC. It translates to CAWSLAGGRVQFF.